This T cell receptor (beta chain) is from a study of blood T cells in healthy people across ages. Notes on this clonotype: The target antigen is unknown.

Unmatched junction bases numbered 6, after V lost 4 bases and J lost 4 bases. The CDR3 is 14 amino acids. Germline V gene sequence: CDR1 SNHLY, CDR2 FYNNEI. Study outcomes and limitations: As age increased, TCR beta diversity per million T cells fell in a roughly linear fashion. Donor CMV status was unknown, possibly confounding expanded clonotype changes. Conclusively comparing naive with antigen-experienced cells was impossible with unsorted PBMCs.

No fewer than 5.5 micrograms of total RNA were isolated from every sample. The second PCR ran about 6 to 12 cycles with a sample-barcoded 5' primer and J-beta primers. MiXCR was run by TCRdb on the 5' RACE reads, yielding one entry per CDR3 protein. The sample records around 1,000,000 distinct CDR3 sequences, 20% to 25% being singletons. The same specimen was also included in a second study, on T cells of mothers and their children.

The chain carries TRBV2 and TRBJ1-2; 7 bases agree with TRBD1. The material sequenced was blood. The TCR originated in a girl aged 2-10 years in good health. The CDR3 region has the DNA TGTGCCAGCAGTGGGGTGACAGGGCTCTATGGCTACACCTTC. The encoded protein is CASSGVTGLYGYTF. The variable domain in full, completed from reference TRBV2 and TRBJ1-2, reads EPEVTQTPSHQVTQMGQEVILRCVPISNHLYFYWYRQILGQKVEFLVSFYNNEISEKSEIFDDQFSVERPDGSNFTLKIRSTKLEDSAMYFCASSGVTGLYGYTFGSGTRLTVV.